The following is a T cell receptor (beta chain) sequence with its context. This entry comes from a study of T-cell memory formation after mild COVID-19. MiXCR, applied by TCRdb to the 5' RACE reads, yields one record per CDR3 protein. The table has roughly 100,000 distinct CDR3 sequences, about 13% seen once. With 4 bases removed from V and 7 bases from J, the gap between germline ends came to 17 bases. In germline, CDR1 is SEHNR, CDR2 FQNEAQ (reference sequence). CDR3 length: 15 amino acids. This clonotype was obtained from an adult woman who had mild COVID-19 (a few samples of this study predate the infection). Cell type and time point are not known. What was sequenced was PBMCs or a T cell subset sorted from them (not recorded which). V usage is TRBV7-9 and J usage is TRBJ2-4; no clear D gene. CDR3 protein: CASSYTAGGRNIQYF. In nucleotides, the CDR3 is TGTGCCAGCAGCTACACCGCCGGTGGTAGGAACATTCAGTACTTC. The variable domain in full, with the rest retrieved from reference TRBV7-9 and TRBJ2-4, is DTGVSQNPRHKITKRGQNVTFRCDPISEHNRLYWYRQTLGQGPEFLTYFQNEAQLEKSRLLSDRFSAERPKGSFSTLEIQRTEQGDSAMYLCASSYTAGGRNIQYFGAGTRLSVL.